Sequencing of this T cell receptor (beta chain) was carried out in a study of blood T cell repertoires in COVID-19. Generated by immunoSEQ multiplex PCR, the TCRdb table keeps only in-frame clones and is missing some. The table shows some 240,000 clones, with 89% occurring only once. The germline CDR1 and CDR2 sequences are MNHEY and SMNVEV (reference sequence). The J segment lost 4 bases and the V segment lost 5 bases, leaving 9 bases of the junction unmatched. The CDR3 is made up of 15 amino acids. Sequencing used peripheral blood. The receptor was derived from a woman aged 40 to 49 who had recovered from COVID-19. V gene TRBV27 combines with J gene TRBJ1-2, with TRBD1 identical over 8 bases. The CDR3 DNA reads TGTGCCAGCAGTCCCGGACAGGGCGGCCTCTATGGCTACACCTTC. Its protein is CASSPGQGGLYGYTF.